The 27 T cell receptor beta chains given below trace back to one sample, sequenced in a study of blood T cell repertoires in COVID-19. Using immunoSEQ multiplex PCR, the repertoire was profiled, and TCRdb retains in-frame clones only, with some absent. The sample has roughly 370,000 clones; approximately 87% are singletons. The specimen was PBMCs or T cells enriched from blood (not recorded which). These receptor sequences come from a woman aged 45-59 years who had recovered from COVID-19.

The genes are TRBV18 and TRBJ1-5; D possibly corresponds to TRBD1 (6 bases). The CDR3 spans 15 residues. Trimming pared 3 bases from V and 4 bases from J, leaving 13 bases between. Per germline, CDR1 KGHSH and CDR2 LQKENI. Here the CDR3 DNA reads TGTGCCAGCTCACCGGGGTGGGGGCCGAATCAGCCCCAGCATTTT. Translation: CASSPGWGPNQPQHF.

V usage is TRBV2 and J usage is TRBJ1-1; maybe TRBD1 (5 bases). Trimming removed 6 bases at V and 3 bases at J, with 17 bases between. Germline CDR1 SNHLY, CDR2 FYNNEI. The CDR3 is made up of 15 amino acids. The CDR3 DNA reads as TGTGCCAGCAGACCCAGAGTCGGGGGGGACACTGAAGCTTTCTTT. The encoded protein is CASRPRVGGDTEAFF.

Points on this clone: This specimen includes other DNA sequences encoding the same CDR3. V usage is TRBV3-1 (or the pseudogene TRBV3-2) and J usage is TRBJ1-2; D may be TRBD1 (5 bases). Per the germline V gene, CDR1 is LGHDT and CDR2 is YNNKEL (reference sequence). Trimming shortened V by 3 bases and J by 0 bases, and 8 bases separated the two germline ends. There are 14 residues in the CDR3. The CDR3 coding sequence is TGTGCCAGCAGCCAGGGCAGGGCTAACTATGGCTACACCTTC. Translation: CASSQGRANYGYTF.

The V call is TRBV9, the J call TRBJ2-1; no clear D. The CDR3 runs to 13 residues. CDR1 and CDR2 from the germline V gene are SGDLS and YYNGEE. V dropped 5 bases and J dropped 0 bases, with 6 bases sitting between them. CDR3 loop: CASSASSYNEQFF. DNA of the CDR3: TGTGCCAGCAGTGCGAGCTCCTACAATGAGCAGTTCTTC.

With respect to this clone: A read error is likely here: a far larger clone is one base away. The chain uses TRBV7-6 and TRBJ1-1, with 9 nucleotides matching TRBD1. J gave up 4 bases and V 5 bases, and 2 bases lay outside the gene matches. The CDR3 runs 13 residues. Germline V gene sequence: CDR1 SGHVS, CDR2 FNYEAQ. CDR3 in DNA: TGTGCCAGCAGCCCGACAGGGGGCACTGAAGCTTTCTTT. Its protein product is CASSPTGGTEAFF.

This chain joins TRBV7-9 and TRBJ1-5; 9 nucleotides match TRBD1. Germline trimming cut 7 bases from V and 5 bases from J; bases unmatched to any gene: 15. Germline V gene data show CDR1 as SEHNR and CDR2 as FQNEAQ (reference sequence). CDR3 length: 17 residues. The CDR3 bases are TGTGCCAGCACCCATAACCGGGGACAGGGAGTCGATCAGCCCCAGCATTTT. It specifies CASTHNRGQGVDQPQHF.

The rearrangement links TRBV5-4 to TRBJ1-2; 12 bases line up with TRBD1. V lost 5 bases, J lost 6 bases, and 8 bases stayed unmatched. Germline V CDR1 and CDR2: SGHNT, YYREEE (reference sequence). The length of the CDR3 is 15 residues. CDR3 in amino acids: CASSTPGQGADGYTF. CDR3 sequence (DNA): TGTGCCAGCAGTACTCCGGGACAGGGGGCTGATGGCTACACCTTC.

V and J are TRBV27 and TRBJ1-2; D might be TRBD1 (5 bases). Per germline, CDR1 MNHEY and CDR2 SMNVEV (reference sequence). This CDR3 contains 16 residues. V lost 4 bases to trimming and J lost 4 bases, with 19 bases between them. The CDR3 DNA reads TGTGCCAGCAGTTCCCCTGGGGCGGGACCCCTCTATGGCTACACCTTC. The encoded protein is CASSSPGAGPLYGYTF.

V gene TRBV7-3 combines with J gene TRBJ1-1; no clear D. Germline V lookup: CDR1 SGHTA, CDR2 FQGTGA. This CDR3 spans 13 amino acids. Trimming pared 2 bases from V and 1 base from J, leaving 5 bases between. The CDR3 spells CASSLGRNTEAFF. CDR3 nucleotide sequence: TGTGCCAGCAGCTTAGGGCGGAACACTGAAGCTTTCTTT. The full variable domain, rest sourced from reference TRBV7-3 and TRBJ1-1, is GAGVSQTPSNKVTEKGKYVELRCDPISGHTALYWYRQSLGQGPEFLIYFQGTGAADDSGLPNDRFFAVRPEGSVSTLKIQRTERGDSAVYLCASSLGRNTEAFFGQGTRLTVV.

This chain's CDR3 is CASSRSGDTEAFF. CDR3 sequence (DNA): TGTGCCAGCAGCCGGTCGGGGGACACTGAAGCTTTCTTT. The V call is TRBV3-1 (or the pseudogene TRBV3-2), the J call TRBJ1-1, with D possibly matching TRBD1 (5 bases). The germline gives CDR1 LGHDT, CDR2 YNNKEL (reference sequence). The CDR3 has 13 amino acids. Trimming took off 4 bases at V and 3 bases at J, with 9 bases between the two ends.

The chain's CDR3 is CASSPTGYGGEKLFF. CDR3 coding DNA: TGTGCCAGCAGCCCGACAGGGTACGGGGGTGAAAAACTGTTTTTT. This chain joins TRBV3-1 (or the pseudogene TRBV3-2) and TRBJ1-4, with 7 bases that match TRBD1. Per the germline V gene, CDR1 is LGHDT and CDR2 is YNNKEL (reference sequence). The ends lost 4 bases at V and 7 bases at J; junction bases unmatched: 9. The CDR3 loop spans 15 amino acids.

The rearrangement uses TRBV4-2 and TRBJ2-3, with a possible D match to TRBD1 (5 bases). Germline loops: CDR1 LGHNA, CDR2 YNFKEQ. Between the trimmed V and J ends, which lost 0 bases and 4 bases, there was a span of 8 bases. CDR3 length: 14 amino acids. CDR3 sequence reads: CASSQETVADTQYF. The CDR3 DNA sequence: TGTGCCAGCAGCCAAGAGACAGTAGCAGATACGCAGTATTTT.

The genes are TRBV30 and TRBJ2-3, with D possibly being TRBD1 (5 bases). With 5 bases removed from V and 6 bases from J, the gap between germline ends came to 9 bases. In germline, CDR1 is GTSNPN, CDR2 SVGIG (reference sequence). CDR3 length equals 11 residues. The CDR3 loop reads CAWGSGDTQYF. The DNA of the CDR3 is TGTGCCTGGGGTTCAGGGGATACGCAGTATTTT. The full variable domain, with the rest looked up from reference TRBV30 and TRBJ2-3, is SQTIHQWPATLVQPVGSPLSLECTVEGTSNPNLYWYRQAAGRGLQLLFYSVGIGQISSEVPQNLSASRPQDRQFILSSKKLLLSDSGFYLCAWGSGDTQYFGPGTRLTVL.

The chain uses TRBV4-2 and TRBJ2-7; tentative D call: TRBD1 (6 bases). Germline assignment: CDR1 LGHNA and CDR2 YNFKEQ. The CDR3 is 15 amino acids. Trimming pared 3 bases from V and 2 bases from J, leaving 14 bases between. This chain's CDR3 is CASSHVQDSPYEQYF. Written as DNA, the CDR3 is TGTGCCAGCAGCCACGTCCAGGACAGCCCCTACGAGCAGTACTTC.

This sequence joins TRBV7-2 and TRBJ2-3; the match to TRBD2 covers 8 bases. The CDR3 covers 18 residues. CDR1 SGHTA and CDR2 FQGNSA come from the germline V gene. Germline trimming cut 1 base from V and 0 bases from J; bases unmatched to any gene: 9. The CDR3 coding sequence is TGTGCCAGCAGCTTAGTCCACGGGGGGGCCGTTAGCACAGATACGCAGTATTTT. Translation: CASSLVHGGAVSTDTQYF. The whole variable domain, remainder taken from reference TRBV7-2 and TRBJ2-3, is GAGVSQSPSNKVTEKGKDVELRCDPISGHTALYWYRQSLGQGLEFLIYFQGNSAPDKSGLPSDRFSAERTGGSVSTLTIQRTQQEDSAVYLCASSLVHGGAVSTDTQYFGPGTRLTVL.

The CDR3 sequence is CASSRQSSYNEQFF. CDR3 sequence (DNA): TGTGCCAGCAGCCGACAGAGCTCCTACAATGAGCAGTTCTTC. The chain links TRBV5-6 to TRBJ2-1, with D tentatively TRBD1 (5 bases). The V and J ends lost 4 bases and 0 bases respectively, with 8 bases between them. The V gene's germline CDR1 is SGHDT and CDR2 YYEEEE. This CDR3 comprises 14 residues.

The chain joins TRBV7-8 to TRBJ2-1, with a tentative D call TRBD2 (5 bases). The germline CDR1 and CDR2 sequences are SGHVS and FQNEAQ. Trimming left V 8 bases short and J 4 bases short, with 27 bases between. The CDR3 has 18 amino acids. The CDR3 DNA reads as TGTGCCAGCGTCGCACATTCGAGAGGGCGAACAAATTACAATGAGCAGTTCTTC. Residues: CASVAHSRGRTNYNEQFF.

The chain joins TRBV12-3 or TRBV12-4 to TRBJ2-7; D is unclear. Trimming stripped 4 bases from V and 9 bases from J, with 10 bases between. The CDR3 sequence is 11 residues long. The CDR3 coding sequence is TGTGCCAGCAGTTCGAGCACCGCGCAGTACTTC. It yields the protein CASSSSTAQYF.

The chain has TRBV7-2 and TRBJ1-1, with D possibly matching TRBD1 (5 bases). CDR3 length: 15 residues. V was pared by 0 bases and J by 0 bases, with 8 bases between. From germline, CDR1 is SGHTA and CDR2 FQGNSA. CDR3 bases: TGTGCCAGCAGCTTAGCTACAGGAGTGAACACTGAAGCTTTCTTT. Translating gives CASSLATGVNTEAFF.

The chain combines TRBV11-2 with TRBJ2-3; the match to TRBD2 covers 12 bases. There are 20 residues in the CDR3. Germline CDR1 SGHAT, CDR2 FQNNGV. Trimming took 0 bases from V and 4 from J; bases not matched to a gene: 14. CDR3 in amino acids: CASSLESRALAGGFADTQYF. The CDR3 DNA sequence: TGTGCCAGCAGCTTAGAGTCAAGGGCGCTAGCGGGGGGGTTTGCAGATACGCAGTATTTT.

The rearrangement links TRBV27 to TRBJ2-7; D unresolved. Trimming left V 2 bases short and J 2 bases short, with 10 bases between. The CDR3 spans 14 residues. Germline values: CDR1 MNHEY, CDR2 SMNVEV (reference sequence). CDR3 amino acids: CASSLIDNPYEQYF. The DNA for the CDR3 is TGTGCCAGCAGTTTAATCGACAACCCCTACGAGCAGTACTTC.

This chain joins TRBV4-1 and TRBJ1-5; weak D call: TRBD1 (5 bases). V was clipped by 0 bases and J by 2 bases, with 14 bases between them. Germline V gives CDR1 MGHRA, CDR2 YSYEKL. The CDR3 extends over 17 amino acids. The CDR3: CASSQDRGTERNQPQHF. The DNA for the CDR3 is TGCGCCAGCAGCCAAGATAGGGGAACAGAACGCAATCAGCCCCAGCATTTT.

The chain couples TRBV3-1 (or the pseudogene TRBV3-2) to TRBJ2-3; 7 bases match TRBD2. The germline gives CDR1 LGHDT, CDR2 YNNKEL (reference sequence). Germline trimming cut 6 bases from V and 0 bases from J; bases unmatched to any gene: 6. The CDR3 sequence is 15 residues long. The CDR3 sequence is CASRASGGSTDTQYF. CDR3 DNA sequence: TGTGCCAGCAGGGCTAGCGGCGGGAGCACAGATACGCAGTATTTT.

This clone was counted a single time. J is TRBJ2-1 and V is TRBV27, with 12 bases that match TRBD2. CDR1 is MNHEY, CDR2 SMNVEV, per germline (reference sequence). V was clipped by 5 bases and J by 5 bases; unmatched bases: 7. This CDR3 has 16 residues. CDR3: CASSNLLAGGDNEQFF. The CDR3 region has the DNA TGTGCCAGCAGTAACCTACTAGCGGGGGGTGACAATGAGCAGTTCTTC.

The genes are TRBV7-2 and TRBJ2-7, with TRBD2 matching 8 bases. This CDR3 has 16 residues. Trimming at V came to 2 bases and at J to 3 bases, leaving 9 bases not matched to a gene. Germline V gene data show CDR1 as SGHTA and CDR2 as FQGNSA. CDR3 in DNA: TGTGCCAGCAGCTTAAGTACTAGCGGTGGGATCTACGAGCAGTACTTC. Amino acids: CASSLSTSGGIYEQYF.

This chain uses TRBV5-1 with TRBJ2-3; perhaps TRBD2 as D (5 bases). V lost 6 bases, J lost 0 bases, and 14 bases lay in between. The germline V gene has CDR1 SGHRS and CDR2 YFSETQ. The CDR3 runs to 15 residues. The CDR3 DNA is TGCGCCAGCACGAGGGCCCAAAGTAGCACAGATACGCAGTATTTT. This translates into CASTRAQSSTDTQYF.

The chain couples TRBV4-1 to TRBJ2-5, with 12 nucleotides matching TRBD2. V shed 2 bases and J 0 bases; nucleotides not matched to a gene: 4. Germline CDR1 MGHRA, CDR2 YSYEKL. The CDR3 consists of 17 residues. DNA of the CDR3: TGCGCCAGCAGCCAATTCGGACTAGCGGGGAACCAAGAGACCCAGTACTTC. Its protein product is CASSQFGLAGNQETQYF.